This T cell receptor beta chain came from a study of blood T cell repertoires in COVID-19. Study-level information: The United States, Italy and Spain provided the acute and convalescent COVID-19 samples. T cells, B-cell-depleted T cells, or PBMCs provided the cDNA or gDNA that served as material.

Original data processing: It was from reference gene primer amplification that nucleated cell counts were estimated. Some clones are missing from TCRdb's copy, which holds only in-frame ones; the method was immunoSEQ multiplex PCR. That table is the source of V, J and clone size, and D and trimming were worked out from the DNA. The profile shows about 200,000 clones, about 82% of them singletons. V was pared by 6 bases and J by 5 bases, with 7 bases of the junction left unmatched. Germline-derived CDR1 and CDR2 are SGHRS and YFSETQ. The CDR3 is 13 residues long. The clonotype comes from a man aged 55 to 70 with COVID-19, enrolled during active disease. The chain links TRBV5-1 to TRBJ1-1; 7 bases match TRBD1. Specimen: peripheral blood. This CDR3 reads CASMEGAFTEAFF. The CDR3, as DNA: TGCGCCAGCATGGAGGGGGCGTTTACTGAAGCTTTCTTT. The entire variable domain, with the rest obtained from reference TRBV5-1 and TRBJ1-1, is as follows: KAGVTQTPRYLIKTRGQQVTLSCSPISGHRSVSWYQQTPGQGLQFLFEYFSETQRNKGNFPGRFSGRQFSNSRSEMNVSTLELGDSALYLCASMEGAFTEAFFGQGTRLTVV.